This T cell receptor (beta chain) is drawn from a study of regulatory T cells in long-lasting Graves disease. The study's findings and limits: New patients shared more than 950 public clonotypes, and persistent patients shared more, with a few thousand.

The authors built TCR beta libraries using iRepertoire HTBI primers and Arm-PCR of CDR3 regions. TCRdb reprocessed the multiplex PCR reads with MiXCR, giving one entry per CDR3 protein. The table has 310,000 or so distinct CDR3 sequences, around 20% seen once. This clonotype was seen at least ten times. What it binds is unknown. Time point specified: persistent/refractory GD, antithyroid drugs over 5 years with positive TRAb. There was RNA extracted from PBMCs, and the TCR library was made from it. Germline assignment: CDR1 SGHAT and CDR2 FQNNGV. The CDR3 length is 13 residues. V lost 1 base to trimming and J lost 5 bases, with 9 bases between them.

Sequences were derived from peripheral blood mononuclear cells (PBMCs), sampled when the disease was refractory, from a patient treated with antithyroid drugs. V usage is TRBV11-2 and J usage is TRBJ2-7; the D call may be TRBD1 or TRBD2 (5 bases each). The sequence derives from a female donor with Graves disease. CDR3 amino acids: CASSLVGTHEQYF. CDR3 in DNA: TGTGCCAGCAGCTTAGTAGGGACCCACGAGCAGTACTTC.